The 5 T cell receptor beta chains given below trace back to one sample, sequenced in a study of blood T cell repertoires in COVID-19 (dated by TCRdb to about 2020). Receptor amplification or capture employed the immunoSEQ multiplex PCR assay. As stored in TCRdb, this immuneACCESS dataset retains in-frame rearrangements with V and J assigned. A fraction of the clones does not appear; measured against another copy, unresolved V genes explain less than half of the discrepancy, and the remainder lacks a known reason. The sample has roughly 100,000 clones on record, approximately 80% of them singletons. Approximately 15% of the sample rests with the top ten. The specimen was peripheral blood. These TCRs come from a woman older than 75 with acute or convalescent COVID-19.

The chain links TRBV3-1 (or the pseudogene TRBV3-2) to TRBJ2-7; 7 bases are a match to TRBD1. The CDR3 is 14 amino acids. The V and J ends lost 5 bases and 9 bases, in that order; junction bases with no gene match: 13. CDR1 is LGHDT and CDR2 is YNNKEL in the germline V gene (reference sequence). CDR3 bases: TGTGCCAGCAGCTACCCGGGACAGCTACGAGGGCAGTACTTC. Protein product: CASSYPGQLRGQYF.

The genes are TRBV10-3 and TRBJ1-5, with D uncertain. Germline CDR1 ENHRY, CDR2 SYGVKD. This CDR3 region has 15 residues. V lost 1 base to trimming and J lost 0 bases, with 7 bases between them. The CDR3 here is CAISEYRNSNQPQHF. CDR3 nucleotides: TGTGCCATCAGTGAGTACAGAAATAGCAATCAGCCCCAGCATTTT.

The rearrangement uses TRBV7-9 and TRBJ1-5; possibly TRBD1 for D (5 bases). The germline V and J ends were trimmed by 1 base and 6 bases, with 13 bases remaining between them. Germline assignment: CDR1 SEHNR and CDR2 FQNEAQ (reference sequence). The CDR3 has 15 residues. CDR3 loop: CASSLVESGPQPQHF. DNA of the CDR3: TGTGCCAGCAGCTTAGTCGAGTCAGGGCCTCAGCCCCAGCATTTT.

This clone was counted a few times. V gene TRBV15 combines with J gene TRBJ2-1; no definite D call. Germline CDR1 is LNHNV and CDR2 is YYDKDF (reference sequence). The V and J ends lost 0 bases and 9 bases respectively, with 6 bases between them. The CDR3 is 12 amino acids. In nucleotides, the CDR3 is TGTGCCACCAGCAGAGATAAGAGTGAGCAGTTCTTC. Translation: CATSRDKSEQFF.

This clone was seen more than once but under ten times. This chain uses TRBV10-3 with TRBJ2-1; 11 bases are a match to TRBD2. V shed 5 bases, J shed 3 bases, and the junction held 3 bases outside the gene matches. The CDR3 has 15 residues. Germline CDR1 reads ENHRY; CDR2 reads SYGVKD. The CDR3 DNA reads TGTGCCATCAGTCGGCTAGCGGGAGGCTACAATGAGCAGTTCTTC. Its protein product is CAISRLAGGYNEQFF.